The 6 T cell receptor beta chains below all came from one sample that was sequenced in a study of response to subunit inactivated influenza vaccine. From the RT-PCR reads, TCRdb called clonotypes with MiXCR, one entry per CDR3 protein. The repertoire holds about 160,000 distinct CDR3 sequences, with 11% as singletons. The starting material was non-naive T cells sorted from PBMCs, obtained about 6 weeks after vaccination. The receptors originated from a man in his fifties or sixties who received an inactivated influenza vaccine.

This clonotype was seen many times. This chain connects TRBV6-2 or TRBV6-3 to TRBJ2-7; maybe TRBD2 (5 bases). From germline, CDR1 is MNHEY and CDR2 SVGEGT. The CDR3 extends over 13 amino acids. V lost 5 bases, J lost 2 bases, and 10 bases lay in between. CDR3 DNA: TGTGCCAGCAGTATTACCGGGACCTACGAGCAGTACTTC. This codes for CASSITGTYEQYF.

CDR3 residues: CASSSEGGLSSYNEQFF. CDR3 nucleotides: TGTGCCAGCAGCTCCGAAGGGGGACTGAGCTCCTACAATGAGCAGTTCTTC. The chain joins TRBV7-2 to TRBJ2-1; possibly TRBD1 or TRBD2 for D (6 bases each). CDR1 and CDR2 from the germline V gene are SGHTA and FQGNSA. This CDR3 region has 17 residues. The V and J ends lost 4 bases and 0 bases respectively, with 16 bases between them.

This clonotype was recorded a few times. This chain connects TRBV3-1 to TRBJ2-7, with D perhaps TRBD2 (6 bases). Germline V CDR1 and CDR2: LGHDT, YNNKEL (reference sequence). This CDR3 comprises 14 residues. The V end lost 0 bases, the J end lost 6 bases, and 12 bases lay between the germline ends. CDR3 protein: CASSQDTREREQYF. The DNA of the CDR3 is TGTGCCAGCAGCCAAGATACCCGGGAGCGCGAGCAGTACTTC.

This clonotype was counted at least ten times. The chain carries TRBV15 and TRBJ1-6, with D hard to call. This CDR3 has 13 residues. Germline V gene sequence: CDR1 LNHNV, CDR2 YYDKDF (reference sequence). The V and J ends lost 5 bases and 4 bases respectively, with 6 bases between them. CDR3 sequence (DNA): TGTGCCACCAGCGACGGTTATAATTCACCCCTCCACTTT. Amino acid sequence: CATSDGYNSPLHF.

This clonotype was counted between two and nine times. The rearrangement uses TRBV27 and TRBJ2-3; 7 positions match TRBD2. Germline-derived CDR1 and CDR2 are MNHEY and SMNVEV (reference sequence). This CDR3 spans 17 amino acids. J gave up 4 bases and V 6 bases, and 16 bases lay outside the gene matches. In DNA, the CDR3 is TGTGCCAGCAGCCATAGGACTAACCCCCGGGGGGCAGATACGCAGTATTTT. This encodes CASSHRTNPRGADTQYF.

This clonotype was found many times. The chain has TRBV7-9 and TRBJ2-5, with D tentatively TRBD2 (6 bases). The V end was cut by 0 bases, the J end by 6 bases, with 11 bases between. Germline V gene sequence: CDR1 SEHNR, CDR2 FQNEAQ (reference sequence). The CDR3 loop spans 14 amino acids. CDR3 coding DNA: TGTGCCAGCAGCTTAGCGCCAAGCGGGCAGACCCAGTACTTC. This sequence encodes CASSLAPSGQTQYF.